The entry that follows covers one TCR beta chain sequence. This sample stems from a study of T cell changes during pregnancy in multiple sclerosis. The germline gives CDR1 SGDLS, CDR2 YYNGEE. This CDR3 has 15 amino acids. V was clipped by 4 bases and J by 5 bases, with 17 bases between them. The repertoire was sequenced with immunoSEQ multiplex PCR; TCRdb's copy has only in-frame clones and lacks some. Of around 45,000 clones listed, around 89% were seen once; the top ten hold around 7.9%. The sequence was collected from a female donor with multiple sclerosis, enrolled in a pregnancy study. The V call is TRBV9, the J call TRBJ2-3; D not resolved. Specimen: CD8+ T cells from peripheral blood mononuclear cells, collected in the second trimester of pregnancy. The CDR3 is CASSPRPPSGDTQYF. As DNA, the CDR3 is TGTGCCAGCAGCCCCAGACCCCCCTCGGGAGATACGCAGTATTTT.